This paragraph covers one T cell receptor beta chain sequence. Clinical history reported by participants formed the basis on which cohorts were assigned. Recovery among Cohort 3 donors was established by two negative PCRs, clearance, or symptom resolution. These data belong to a study of blood T cell repertoires in COVID-19. Study summary: T cells, B-cell-depleted T cells, or PBMCs provided the cDNA or gDNA that served as material.

Germline loops: CDR1 MGHRA, CDR2 YSYEKL. With 4 bases removed from V and 5 bases from J, the gap between germline ends came to 17 bases. The CDR3 length is 16 residues. In the original processing: By means of reference gene primer amplification, nucleated cell counts were estimated. Repertoires were generated with immunoSEQ multiplex PCR, while TCRdb's copy carries only in-frame clones and drops some. V and J calls and clone size are as listed in that table; D and trimming were resolved from the DNA. This table has hundreds of thousands of clones, roughly 84% appearing once. What was sequenced was PBMCs or T cells enriched from blood (not recorded which). V gene TRBV4-1 combines with J gene TRBJ1-4; the D is unclear. The receptor was isolated from a woman aged 40 to 50 who had recovered from COVID-19. Here the CDR3 reads CASSRSLRGGNEKLFF. The CDR3 DNA is TGCGCCAGCAGCCGATCCCTCCGAGGCGGAAATGAAAAACTGTTTTTT.